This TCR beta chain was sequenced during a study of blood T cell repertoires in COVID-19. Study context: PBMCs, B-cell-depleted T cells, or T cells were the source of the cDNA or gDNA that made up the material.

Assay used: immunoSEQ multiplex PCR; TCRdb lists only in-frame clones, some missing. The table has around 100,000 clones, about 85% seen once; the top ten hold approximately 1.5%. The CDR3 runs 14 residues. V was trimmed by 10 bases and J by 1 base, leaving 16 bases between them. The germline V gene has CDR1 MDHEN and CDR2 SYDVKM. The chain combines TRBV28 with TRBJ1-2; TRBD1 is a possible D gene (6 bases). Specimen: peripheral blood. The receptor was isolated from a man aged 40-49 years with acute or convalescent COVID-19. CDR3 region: CATLQGRYNYGYTF. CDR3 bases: TGTGCCACCCTACAGGGAAGATATAACTATGGCTACACCTTC.